Ten or more counts support the clone carrying this T cell receptor (beta chain). Antigen unknown. The source material, RNA transcripts, was used to amplify TCR beta CDR3 regions. HTBI primers were the set used in a first-round RT-PCR of the TCR CDR3. TCRdb ran MiXCR on the multiplex PCR reads and lists one entry per CDR3 protein. This table holds 610,000 or so distinct CDR3 sequences, around 46% found once. Graves' hyperthyroidism is called stable when ophthalmopathy does not progress within 18 months. The data originate from a study of T cells in Graves' hyperthyroidism and ophthalmopathy. General observations from the study: In the blood, most expanded thyroid clonotypes above 0.001 appeared as well.

This clonotype was sampled from a woman between 18 and 29 years old with Graves' hyperthyroidism. The sample comprised peripheral blood or thyroid tissue (not recorded which).

The CDR3 DNA sequence: TGTGCCAGCAGACAGTATGGCTACACCTTC. Encoded protein: CASRQYGYTF. The chain links TRBV6-5 to TRBJ1-2; D not resolved. This CDR3 has 10 amino acids. Germline V gene lookup returns CDR1 MNHEY and CDR2 SVGAGI. The V and J ends lost 6 bases and 5 bases respectively, with 4 bases between them.